This TCR beta chain was observed in a study of T cell responses to AZD1222 COVID-19 vaccine. Assay used: immunoSEQ multiplex PCR; TCRdb lists only in-frame clones, some missing. This sample has 150,000 to 200,000 clones, with 94% found just once. The CDR3 runs to 15 residues. V dropped 6 bases and J dropped 0 bases, with 12 bases sitting between them. Germline-derived CDR1 and CDR2 are WSHSY and SAAADI. Sequenced material: peripheral blood, taken on day 0 of AZD1222 vaccination. The source of this sequence is an adult in good health. The chain is built from TRBV10-2 and TRBJ1-3; weak D call: TRBD1 (6 bases). CDR3 in DNA: TGCGCCAGCAGCCTACAGGGAATCTCTGGAAACACCATATATTTT. Its protein is CASSLQGISGNTIYF.